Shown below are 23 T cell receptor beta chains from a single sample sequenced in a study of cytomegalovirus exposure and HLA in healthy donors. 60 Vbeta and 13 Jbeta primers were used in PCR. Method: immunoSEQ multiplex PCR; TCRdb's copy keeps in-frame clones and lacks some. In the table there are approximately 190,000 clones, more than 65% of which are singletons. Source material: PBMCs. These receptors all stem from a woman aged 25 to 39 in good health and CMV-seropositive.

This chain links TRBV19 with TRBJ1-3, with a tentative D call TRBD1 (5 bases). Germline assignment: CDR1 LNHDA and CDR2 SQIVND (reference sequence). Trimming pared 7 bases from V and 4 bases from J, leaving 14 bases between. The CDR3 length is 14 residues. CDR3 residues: CASIPGLTGNTIYF. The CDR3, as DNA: TGTGCCAGTATCCCAGGGCTTACCGGAAACACCATATATTTT.

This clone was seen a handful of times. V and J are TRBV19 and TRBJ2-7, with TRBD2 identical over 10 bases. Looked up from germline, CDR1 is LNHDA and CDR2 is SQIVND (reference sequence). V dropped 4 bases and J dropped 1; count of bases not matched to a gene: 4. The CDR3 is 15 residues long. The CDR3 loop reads CASSRSSGSSYEQYF. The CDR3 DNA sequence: TGTGCCAGTAGTAGGTCTAGCGGGAGTTCCTACGAGCAGTACTTC.

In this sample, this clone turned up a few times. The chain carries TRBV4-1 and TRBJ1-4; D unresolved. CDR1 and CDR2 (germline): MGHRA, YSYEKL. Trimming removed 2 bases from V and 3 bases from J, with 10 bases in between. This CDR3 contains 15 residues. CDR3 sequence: CASSQWTYANEKLFF. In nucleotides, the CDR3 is TGCGCCAGCAGCCAATGGACTTACGCTAATGAAAAACTGTTTTTT.

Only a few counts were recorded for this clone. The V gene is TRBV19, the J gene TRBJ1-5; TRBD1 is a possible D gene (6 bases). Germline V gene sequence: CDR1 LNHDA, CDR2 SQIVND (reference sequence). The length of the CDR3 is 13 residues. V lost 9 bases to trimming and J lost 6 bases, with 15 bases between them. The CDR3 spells CASNPGVLQPQHF. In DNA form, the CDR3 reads TGTGCCAGCAATCCAGGGGTCCTTCAGCCCCAGCATTTT.

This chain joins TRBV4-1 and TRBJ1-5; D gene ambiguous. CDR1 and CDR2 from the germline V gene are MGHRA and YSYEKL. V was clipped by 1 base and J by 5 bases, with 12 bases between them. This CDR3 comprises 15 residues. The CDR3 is CASSQVSGLYQPQHF. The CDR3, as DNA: TGCGCCAGCAGCCAAGTCTCAGGTTTATATCAGCCCCAGCATTTT.

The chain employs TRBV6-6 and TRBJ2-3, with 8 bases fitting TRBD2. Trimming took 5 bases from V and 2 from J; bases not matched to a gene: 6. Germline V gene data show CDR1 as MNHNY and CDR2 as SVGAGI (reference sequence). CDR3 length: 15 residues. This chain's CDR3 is CASSKLADLTDTQYF. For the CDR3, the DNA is TGTGCCAGCAGTAAACTAGCGGATCTCACAGATACGCAGTATTTT.

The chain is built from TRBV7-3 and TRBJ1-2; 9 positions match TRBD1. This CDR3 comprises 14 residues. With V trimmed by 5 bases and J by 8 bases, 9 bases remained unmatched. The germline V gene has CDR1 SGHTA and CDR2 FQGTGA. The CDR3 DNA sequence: TGTGCCAGCAGCCTCTCGGGACAGGGTGGGGGCTACACCTTC. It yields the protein CASSLSGQGGGYTF.

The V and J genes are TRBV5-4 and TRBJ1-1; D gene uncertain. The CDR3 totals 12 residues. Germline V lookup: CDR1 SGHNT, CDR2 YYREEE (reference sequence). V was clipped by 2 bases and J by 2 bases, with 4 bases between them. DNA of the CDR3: TGTGCCAGCAGCTTCGGTAACACTGAAGCTTTCTTT. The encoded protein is CASSFGNTEAFF. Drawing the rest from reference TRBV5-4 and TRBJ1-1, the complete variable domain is ETGVTQSPTHLIKTRGQQVTLRCSSQSGHNTVSWYQQALGQGPQFIFQYYREEENGRGNFPPRFSGLQFPNYSSELNVNALELDDSALYLCASSFGNTEAFFGQGTRLTVV.

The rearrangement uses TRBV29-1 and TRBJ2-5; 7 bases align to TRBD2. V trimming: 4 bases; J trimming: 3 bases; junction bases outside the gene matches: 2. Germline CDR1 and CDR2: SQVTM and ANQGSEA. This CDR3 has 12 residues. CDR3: CSVGGGEETQYF. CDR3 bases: TGCAGCGTTGGGGGGGGAGAAGAGACCCAGTACTTC.

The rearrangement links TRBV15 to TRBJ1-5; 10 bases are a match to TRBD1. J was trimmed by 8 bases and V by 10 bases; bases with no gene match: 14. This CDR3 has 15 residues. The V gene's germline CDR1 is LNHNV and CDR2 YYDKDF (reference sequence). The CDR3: CAIGTGDRGSEPQHF. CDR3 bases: TGTGCCATAGGGACGGGGGACAGGGGATCCGAGCCCCAGCATTTT.

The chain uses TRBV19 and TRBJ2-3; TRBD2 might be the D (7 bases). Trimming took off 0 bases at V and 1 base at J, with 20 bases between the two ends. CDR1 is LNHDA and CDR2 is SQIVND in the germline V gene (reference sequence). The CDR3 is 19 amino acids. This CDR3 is CASSIESSRGGGGTDTQYF. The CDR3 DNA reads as TGTGCCAGTAGTATAGAATCTTCGCGCGGGGGCGGGGGCACAGATACGCAGTATTTT.

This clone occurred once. This CDR3 is CASSVAKTGATYEQYF. Here the CDR3 DNA reads TGTGCCAGCAGCGTAGCTAAAACAGGGGCCACCTACGAGCAGTACTTC. The genes are TRBV9 and TRBJ2-7; TRBD1 matches 7 bases. The J segment lost 2 bases and the V segment lost 0 bases, leaving 8 bases of the junction unmatched. Germline CDR1 and CDR2: SGDLS and YYNGEE. The length of the CDR3 is 16 residues.

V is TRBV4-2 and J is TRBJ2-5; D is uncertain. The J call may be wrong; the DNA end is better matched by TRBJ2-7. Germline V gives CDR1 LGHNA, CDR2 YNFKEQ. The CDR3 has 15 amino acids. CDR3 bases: TGTGCCAGCAGCCAAGGTGAAGACTCCTCCTACGAGCAGTACTTC. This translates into CASSQGEDSSYEQYF.

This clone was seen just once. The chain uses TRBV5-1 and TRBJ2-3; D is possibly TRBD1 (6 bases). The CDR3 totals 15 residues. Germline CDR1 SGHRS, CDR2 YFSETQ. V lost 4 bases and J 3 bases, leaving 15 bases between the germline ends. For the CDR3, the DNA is TGCGCCAGCAGCCCGTCAGGGGCGCATACAGATACGCAGTATTTT. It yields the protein CASSPSGAHTDTQYF.

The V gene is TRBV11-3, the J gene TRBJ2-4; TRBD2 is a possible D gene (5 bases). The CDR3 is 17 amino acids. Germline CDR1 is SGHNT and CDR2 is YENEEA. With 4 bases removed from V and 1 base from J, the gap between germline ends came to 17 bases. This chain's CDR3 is CASSSQSGSGAKNIQYF. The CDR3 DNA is TGTGCCAGCAGCTCCCAGAGCGGCAGTGGTGCCAAAAACATTCAGTACTTC.

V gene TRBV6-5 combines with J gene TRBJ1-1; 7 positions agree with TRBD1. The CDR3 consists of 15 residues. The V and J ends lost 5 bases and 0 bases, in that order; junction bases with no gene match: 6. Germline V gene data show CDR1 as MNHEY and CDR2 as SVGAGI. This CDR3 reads CASSPPGTVNTEAFF. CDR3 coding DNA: TGTGCCAGCAGTCCTCCCGGGACAGTGAACACTGAAGCTTTCTTT.

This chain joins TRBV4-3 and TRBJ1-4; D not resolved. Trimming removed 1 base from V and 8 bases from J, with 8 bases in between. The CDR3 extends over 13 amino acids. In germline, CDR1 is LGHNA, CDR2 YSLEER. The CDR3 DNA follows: TGCGCCAGCAGCCAAGTGGCGGAGGAAAAACTGTTTTTT. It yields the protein CASSQVAEEKLFF.

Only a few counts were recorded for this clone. CDR3 residues: CASSQTTYRGTPAFF. CDR3 in DNA: TGCGCCAGCAGCCAAACTACCTACAGGGGGACCCCAGCTTTCTTT. This sequence joins TRBV4-3 and TRBJ1-1, with 8 bases matching TRBD1. This CDR3 is 15 amino acids long. The J segment lost 10 bases and the V segment lost 2 bases, leaving 12 bases of the junction unmatched. Germline V gene sequence: CDR1 LGHNA, CDR2 YSLEER.

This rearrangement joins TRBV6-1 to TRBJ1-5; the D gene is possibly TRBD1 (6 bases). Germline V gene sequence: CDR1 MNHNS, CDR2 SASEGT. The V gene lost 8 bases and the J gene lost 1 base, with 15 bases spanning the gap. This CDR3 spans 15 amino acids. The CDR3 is CASGGRGASNQPQHF. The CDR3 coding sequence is TGTGCCAGCGGGGGCAGGGGCGCGAGCAATCAGCCCCAGCATTTT.

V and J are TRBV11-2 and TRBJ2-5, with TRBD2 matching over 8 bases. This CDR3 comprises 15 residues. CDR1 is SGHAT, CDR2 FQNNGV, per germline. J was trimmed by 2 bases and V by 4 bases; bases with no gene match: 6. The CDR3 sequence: CASSSYAGGQETQYF. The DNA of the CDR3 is TGTGCCAGCAGCTCCTACGCGGGGGGACAAGAGACCCAGTACTTC.

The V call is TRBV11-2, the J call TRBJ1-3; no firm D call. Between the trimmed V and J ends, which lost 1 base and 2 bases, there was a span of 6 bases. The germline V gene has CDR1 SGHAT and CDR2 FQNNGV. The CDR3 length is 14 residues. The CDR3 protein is CASSLAPAGNTIYF. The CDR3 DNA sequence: TGTGCCAGCAGCTTAGCTCCAGCTGGAAACACCATATATTTT.

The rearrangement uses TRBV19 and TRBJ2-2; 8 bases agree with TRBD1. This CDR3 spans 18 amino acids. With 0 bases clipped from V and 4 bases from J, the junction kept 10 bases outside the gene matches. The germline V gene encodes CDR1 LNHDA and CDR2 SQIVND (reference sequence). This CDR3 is CASSIDFTGGRITGELFF. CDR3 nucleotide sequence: TGTGCCAGTAGTATAGATTTTACAGGGGGTCGAATCACCGGGGAGCTGTTTTTT.

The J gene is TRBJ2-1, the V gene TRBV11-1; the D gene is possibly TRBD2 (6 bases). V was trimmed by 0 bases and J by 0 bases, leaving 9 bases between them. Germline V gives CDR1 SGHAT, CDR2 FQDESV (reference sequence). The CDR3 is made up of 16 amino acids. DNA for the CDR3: TGTGCCAGCAGCTTAGCAAGGAGGGGCTCCTACAATGAGCAGTTCTTC. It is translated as CASSLARRGSYNEQFF. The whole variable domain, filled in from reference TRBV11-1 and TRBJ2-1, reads EAEVAQSPRYKITEKSQAVAFWCDPISGHATLYWYRQILGQGPELLVQFQDESVVDDSQLPKDRFSAERLKGVDSTLKIQPAELGDSAMYLCASSLARRGSYNEQFFGPGTRLTVL.